This is a list of T cell receptor beta chains from one sample in a study of blood T cells in healthy people across ages. Each CDR3 protein gets one entry after TCRdb re-called the 5' RACE reads with MiXCR. The table has 600,000 or so distinct CDR3 sequences, 25% to 30% seen once. The sequenced sample consisted of blood. The source of these receptors is a woman older than 75 in good health. Both conserved end residues are part of each CDR3. The order of the fields is V gene, D gene, clone size, J gene, CDR3 protein, CDR3 DNA. D genes are given only for firm matches. Rows give clone size only sometimes, using once, few, many, or a class for an expanded clone.

V: TRBV5-1
D: NA
size: NA
J: TRBJ2-6
CDR3: CASSPDTFRSSGANVLTF
DNA: TGCGCCAGCAGCCCCGACACTTTCCGCTCTTCTGGGGCCAACGTCCTGACTTTC

V: TRBV6-2/TRBV6-3
D: NA
size: many
J: TRBJ2-1
CDR3: CASREMGARGNEQFF
DNA: TGTGCCAGCAGGGAAATGGGAGCTAGGGGTAATGAGCAGTTCTTC

V: TRBV10-3
D: NA
size: few
J: TRBJ1-6
CDR3: CASRGGQSNSPLHF
DNA: TGTGCCAGCAGAGGGGGGCAGTCTAATTCACCCCTCCACTTT

V: TRBV12-3/TRBV12-4
D: NA
size: many
J: TRBJ1-5
CDR3: CASSLGGGRGSQPQHF
DNA: TGTGCCAGCAGTTTAGGAGGAGGGAGGGGGAGTCAGCCCCAGCATTTT

V: TRBV12-3/TRBV12-4
D: NA
size: NA
J: TRBJ2-5
CDR3: CASGGSFQETQYF
DNA: TGTGCCAGCGGGGGGAGCTTTCAAGAGACCCAGTACTTC

V: TRBV4-3
D: NA
size: once
J: TRBJ1-2
CDR3: CASSQDGQNHGYTF
DNA: TGCGCCAGCAGCCAAGATGGACAGAACCATGGCTACACCTTC

V: TRBV7-3
D: TRBD2
size: NA
J: TRBJ2-5
CDR3: CASSLQGRGVIRSLSYNEQYF
DNA: TGTGCCAGCAGCTTACAGGGGCGGGGGGTTATACGGTCCCTTTCCTACAATGAGCAGTACTTC

V: TRBV20-1
D: NA
size: NA
J: TRBJ2-5
CDR3: CSAVPDERQETQYF
DNA: TGCAGCGCCGTGCCGGACGAACGCCAAGAGACCCAGTACTTC

V: TRBV6-6
D: TRBD1
size: NA
J: TRBJ2-5
CDR3: CASSYPGGLETQYF
DNA: TGTGCCAGCAGTTACCCAGGGGGCCTGGAGACCCAGTACTTC

V: TRBV11-2
D: NA
size: NA
J: TRBJ2-2
CDR3: CASSLGGTGSGELFF
DNA: TGTGCCAGCAGCTTAGGGGGAACAGGGTCCGGGGAGCTGTTTTTT

V: TRBV6-1
D: NA
size: NA
J: TRBJ1-1
CDR3: CASSEAQGLEAFF
DNA: TGTGCCAGCAGTGAAGCTCAAGGACTCGAAGCTTTCTTT

V: TRBV10-3
D: NA
size: NA
J: TRBJ1-5
CDR3: CAISESASGNQPQHF
DNA: TGTGCCATCAGTGAGTCGGCGTCGGGCAATCAGCCCCAGCATTTT

V: TRBV29-1
D: NA
size: few
J: TRBJ1-1
CDR3: CSVGSRGGTEAFF
DNA: TGCAGCGTTGGGTCCCGGGGTGGGACTGAAGCTTTCTTT

V: TRBV29-1
D: NA
size: NA
J: TRBJ2-7
CDR3: CSVSIGAWEQYF
DNA: TGCAGCGTGTCAATTGGGGCGTGGGAGCAGTACTTC

V: TRBV20-1
D: NA
size: many
J: TRBJ2-3
CDR3: CSAIMGKGTDTQYF
DNA: TGCAGTGCTATTATGGGGAAGGGGACAGATACGCAGTATTTT

V: TRBV7-8
D: NA
size: once
J: TRBJ2-2
CDR3: CASSLVGQLDTGELFF
DNA: TGTGCCAGCAGCTTGGTCGGCCAGCTGGACACCGGGGAGCTGTTTTTT

V: TRBV2
D: TRBD1
size: NA
J: TRBJ2-5
CDR3: CAGSDRGRETQYF
DNA: TGTGCCGGCAGTGATAGGGGGCGAGAGACCCAGTACTTC

V: TRBV7-9
D: NA
size: NA
J: TRBJ1-2
CDR3: CASSLPIWNYGYTF
DNA: TGTGCCAGCAGCTTACCTATTTGGAACTATGGCTACACCTTC

V: TRBV12-3/TRBV12-4
D: NA
size: NA
J: TRBJ2-3
CDR3: CASSAGLGPDMQYF
DNA: TGTGCCAGCAGTGCCGGATTGGGACCAGATATGCAGTATTTT

V: TRBV20-1
D: NA
size: many
J: TRBJ2-7
CDR3: CSALWGGGGEQYF
DNA: TGCAGTGCTCTCTGGGGGGGGGGCGGCGAGCAGTACTTC

V: TRBV5-1
D: NA
size: NA
J: TRBJ2-1
CDR3: CASSLEVRPSSHNEQFF
DNA: TGCGCCAGCAGCTTGGAGGTACGACCGAGCTCCCACAATGAGCAGTTCTTC